Below are 26 T cell receptor beta chains sequenced from a single sample in a study of STAT5B mutations in CD4+ large granular lymphocyte leukemia. TCRdb's copy holds only in-frame clones and misses some; the assay was immunoSEQ multiplex PCR. Among 31,000 or so clones, around 74% were seen once, and the ten largest hold 0.29%. Sequencing used CD4+ T cells from blood buffy coats. The receptor source for this set is a human donor in good health.

The genes are TRBV15 and TRBJ2-4, with D possibly matching TRBD1 (6 bases). The germline gives CDR1 LNHNV, CDR2 YYDKDF (reference sequence). Trimming pared 5 bases from V and 3 bases from J, leaving 14 bases between. The CDR3 loop spans 15 amino acids. As DNA, the CDR3 is TGTGCCACCAGCTCCTGGGGGCAGGTCAAAAACATTCAGTACTTC. Protein product: CATSSWGQVKNIQYF.

The V and J genes are TRBV7-2 and TRBJ1-3; maybe TRBD1 (5 bases). The germline V and J ends were trimmed by 3 bases and 6 bases, with 9 bases remaining between them. Germline lookup yields CDR1 SGHTA and CDR2 FQGNSA. The CDR3 length is 13 residues. The chain's CDR3 is CASSLGGENTIYF. Here the CDR3 DNA reads TGTGCCAGCAGCTTGGGGGGAGAAAACACCATATATTTT.

This chain joins TRBV27 and TRBJ2-1; 7 bases align to TRBD2. The CDR3 length is 15 residues. Trimming at V came to 4 bases and at J to 3 bases, leaving 6 bases not matched to a gene. Per the germline V gene, CDR1 is MNHEY and CDR2 is SMNVEV (reference sequence). The CDR3 DNA reads as TGTGCCAGCAGTTCCCCGGGGGGATACTACAATGAGCAGTTCTTC. It specifies CASSSPGGYYNEQFF.

The chain couples TRBV2 to TRBJ1-4; D gene uncertain. CDR1 SNHLY and CDR2 FYNNEI come from the germline V gene. Trimming left V 4 bases short and J 4 bases short, with 10 bases between. This CDR3 has 14 residues. The CDR3 here is CASSVNGFNEKLFF. The CDR3 DNA sequence: TGTGCCAGCAGTGTTAACGGATTTAATGAAAAACTGTTTTTT.

This chain uses TRBV5-1 with TRBJ2-7; 10 bases line up with TRBD1. CDR1 and CDR2 from the germline V gene are SGHRS and YFSETQ. V was pared by 0 bases and J by 6 bases, with 6 bases of the junction left unmatched. The CDR3 totals 15 residues. The CDR3 sequence is CASSLVGQGGPEQYF. The CDR3 DNA reads as TGCGCCAGCAGCTTGGTCGGACAGGGGGGGCCCGAGCAGTACTTC.

The chain joins TRBV10-1 to TRBJ2-7; 7 nucleotides match TRBD2. Germline V lookup: CDR1 WNHNN, CDR2 SYGVQD (reference sequence). The V gene end was trimmed by 2 bases and the J gene end by 1 base; junction bases not matched to a gene: 8. CDR3 length: 16 residues. The DNA of the CDR3 is TGCGCCAGCAGTGAGGACATGGGAGGGGATTCCTACGAGCAGTACTTC. It codes for CASSEDMGGDSYEQYF.

The chain joins TRBV14 to TRBJ1-2; the D is unclear. The ends were cut back, 3 bases at V and 1 base at J, with 6 bases in the middle. Germline CDR1 reads SGHDN; CDR2 reads FVKESK. The CDR3 extends over 13 amino acids. CDR3 sequence reads: CASSQFSNYGYTF. Here the CDR3 DNA reads TGTGCCAGCAGCCAGTTTAGTAACTATGGCTACACCTTC.

CDR3 loop: CASSSGIEAFF. The DNA for the CDR3 is TGTGCCAGCAGCTCAGGGATTGAAGCTTTCTTT. V gene TRBV11-2 combines with J gene TRBJ1-1; D perhaps matches TRBD1 (5 bases). This CDR3 is 11 amino acids long. The ends were cut back, 4 bases at V and 7 bases at J, with 7 bases in the middle. The germline CDR1 and CDR2 sequences are SGHAT and FQNNGV.

V and J are TRBV4-2 and TRBJ2-3; D unresolved. Germline V lookup: CDR1 LGHNA, CDR2 YNFKEQ. Trimming left V 0 bases short and J 0 bases short, with 13 bases between. The CDR3 covers 17 residues. The CDR3 sequence: CASSQDPWNPSTDTQYF. The CDR3 bases are TGTGCCAGCAGCCAAGATCCATGGAATCCTAGCACAGATACGCAGTATTTT.

The CDR3 reads CASSTQTGGEQYF. The CDR3 nucleotides read TGTGCCAGTAGTACACAGACAGGGGGCGAGCAGTACTTC. The rearrangement joins TRBV19 to TRBJ2-7, with 9 bases fitting TRBD1. V was clipped by 4 bases and J by 6 bases; unmatched bases: 4. The germline CDR1 and CDR2 sequences are LNHDA and SQIVND (reference sequence). This CDR3 region has 13 residues.

This clone was recorded once. CDR3 sequence (DNA): TGTGCCAGCAGCTTAGCGGCGGACTATCAAGAGACCCAGTACTTC. Amino acids: CASSLAADYQETQYF. The chain links TRBV11-2 to TRBJ2-5; a possible D gene is TRBD2 (6 bases). Deletions cut 1 base from V and 2 bases from J, with 11 bases between. The CDR3 length is 15 residues. Germline CDR1 reads SGHAT; CDR2 reads FQNNGV.

The rearrangement links TRBV10-3 to TRBJ1-1, with D unresolved. Germline-derived CDR1 and CDR2 are ENHRY and SYGVKD. V lost 4 bases to trimming and J lost 4 bases, with 19 bases between them. The CDR3 covers 16 residues. CDR3 in DNA: TGTGCCATCAGTGTGCGCCTCGAACTTACCAGCACTGAAGCTTTCTTT. It codes for CAISVRLELTSTEAFF.

CDR3 sequence (DNA): TGCGCCAGCAGCTTGGGAGTAACAGGGAGTACTGAAGCTTTCTTT. Its translation is CASSLGVTGSTEAFF. The chain links TRBV5-1 to TRBJ1-1; perhaps TRBD1 as D (6 bases). This CDR3 region has 15 residues. Germline V gene lookup returns CDR1 SGHRS and CDR2 YFSETQ. The V gene lost 0 bases and the J gene lost 5 bases, with 14 bases spanning the gap. Based on the CDR3 plus reference TRBV5-1 and TRBJ1-1, the full variable domain is KAGVTQTPRYLIKTRGQQVTLSCSPISGHRSVSWYQQTPGQGLQFLFEYFSETQRNKGNFPGRFSGRQFSNSRSEMNVSTLELGDSALYLCASSLGVTGSTEAFFGQGTRLTVV.

The V gene is TRBV27, the J gene TRBJ2-7; perhaps TRBD1 as D (5 bases). Germline CDR1 and CDR2: MNHEY and SMNVEV (reference sequence). This CDR3 contains 17 residues. Trimming took off 6 bases at V and 0 bases at J, with 21 bases between the two ends. The CDR3 spells CASSPLPGRPGSYEQYF. The DNA for the CDR3 is TGTGCCAGCAGCCCCCTCCCAGGGCGCCCCGGCTCCTACGAGCAGTACTTC.

The chain links TRBV19 to TRBJ1-2; unclear D gene. Trimming took 4 bases from V and 4 from J, leaving 13 bases between them. The CDR3 contains 14 residues. The germline V gene encodes CDR1 LNHDA and CDR2 SQIVND (reference sequence). CDR3 sequence (DNA): TGTGCCAGTAGTACGCTTTTCCGGGGCTATGGCTACACCTTC. Its translation is CASSTLFRGYGYTF.

This sequence joins TRBV6-5 and TRBJ1-4; TRBD1 agrees at 10 bases. The CDR3 covers 15 residues. V trimming: 6 bases; J trimming: 8 bases; junction bases outside the gene matches: 9. The germline V gene encodes CDR1 MNHEY and CDR2 SVGAGI. The CDR3 bases are TGTGCCAGCAGGGAACTTGGACAGGGGGACGAAAAACTGTTTTTT. Amino acids: CASRELGQGDEKLFF.

This clone was counted only a few times. The V and J genes are TRBV28 and TRBJ1-6; D gene uncertain. The CDR3 extends over 15 amino acids. CDR1 is MDHEN and CDR2 is SYDVKM in the germline V gene. V shed 1 base and J shed 7 bases, with 11 bases lying between them. This CDR3 reads CASSLSGGGNSPLHF. As DNA, the CDR3 is TGTGCCAGCAGTTTATCGGGCGGAGGAAATTCACCCCTCCACTTT.

The chain combines TRBV7-8 with TRBJ1-4; the D is unclear. The CDR3 is made up of 12 amino acids. Germline CDR1 and CDR2: SGHVS and FQNEAQ. Trimming left V 4 bases short and J 8 bases short, with 8 bases between. The CDR3 nucleotides read TGTGCCAGCAGCTCCCTCGGGGAAAAACTGTTTTTT. Translating it yields CASSSLGEKLFF.

This clone was seen just once. The V call is TRBV7-9, the J call TRBJ2-1; D might be TRBD2 (6 bases). V was clipped by 2 bases and J by 3 bases, with 17 bases between them. CDR3 length equals 17 residues. Per germline, CDR1 SEHNR and CDR2 FQNEAQ (reference sequence). CDR3 nucleotide sequence: TGTGCCAGCAGCTTACAATATAGACTAGACTTCTACAATGAGCAGTTCTTC. Translated: CASSLQYRLDFYNEQFF. Supplemented by reference TRBV7-9 and TRBJ2-1, the full variable domain reads DTGVSQNPRHKITKRGQNVTFRCDPISEHNRLYWYRQTLGQGPEFLTYFQNEAQLEKSRLLSDRFSAERPKGSFSTLEIQRTEQGDSAMYLCASSLQYRLDFYNEQFFGPGTRLTVL.

This chain uses TRBV6-1 with TRBJ2-2; D gene unclear. This CDR3 is built from 13 residues. Germline values: CDR1 MNHNS, CDR2 SASEGT. CDR3 coding DNA: TGTGCGATAGGATCTTCGAACACCGGGGAGCTGTTTTTT. This codes for CAIGSSNTGELFF.

The chain links TRBV18 to TRBJ2-2, with a possible D match to TRBD2 (6 bases). The CDR3 is made up of 15 amino acids. CDR1 KGHSH and CDR2 LQKENI come from the germline V gene. V was cut by 4 bases and J by 1 base, with 10 bases left in between. CDR3 amino acids: CASSQSGENTGELFF. CDR3 DNA sequence: TGTGCCAGCTCACAATCGGGAGAGAACACCGGGGAGCTGTTTTTT. The full variable domain, its missing parts supplied by reference TRBV18 and TRBJ2-2, is NAGVMQNPRHLVRRRGQEARLRCSPMKGHSHVYWYRQLPEEGLKFMVYLQKENIIDESGMPKERFSAEFPKEGPSILRIQQVVRGDSAAYFCASSQSGENTGELFFGEGSRLTVL.

The rearrangement links TRBV5-4 to TRBJ2-4; 11 nucleotides agree with TRBD2. With 6 bases clipped from V and 8 bases from J, the junction kept 7 bases outside the gene matches. The CDR3 is 14 residues long. Germline-derived CDR1 and CDR2 are SGHNT and YYREEE (reference sequence). The CDR3 is CASTDTSGSDIQYF. CDR3 nucleotide sequence: TGTGCCAGCACCGATACTAGCGGGAGTGACATTCAGTACTTC.

The chain carries TRBV5-6 and TRBJ2-1; possible D gene TRBD2, 5 bases. V was shortened by 4 bases and J by 0 bases, with 14 bases between the two germline ends. Germline CDR1 is SGHDT and CDR2 is YYEEEE. The CDR3 is made up of 16 amino acids. CDR3 sequence: CASSLGGPGSYNEQFF. CDR3 bases: TGTGCCAGCAGCCTGGGCGGGCCCGGCTCCTACAATGAGCAGTTCTTC.

This clone was counted only a few times. V and J are TRBV30 and TRBJ1-2; D perhaps matches TRBD1 (5 bases). Trimming took off 0 bases at V and 8 bases at J, with 13 bases between the two ends. CDR1 GTSNPN and CDR2 SVGIG come from the germline V gene (reference sequence). The CDR3 length is 13 residues. The CDR3 protein is CAWSVGEGHGYTF. The CDR3 DNA sequence: TGTGCCTGGAGTGTAGGGGAGGGGCACGGCTACACCTTC.

The chain employs TRBV6-1 and TRBJ1-1; 8 nucleotides agree with TRBD1. Germline V gene data show CDR1 as MNHNS and CDR2 as SASEGT. With 4 bases clipped from V and 9 bases from J, the junction kept 7 bases outside the gene matches. This CDR3 contains 13 residues. CDR3 region: CASSVMGQEKAFF. The CDR3 DNA reads as TGTGCCAGCAGTGTGATGGGACAGGAAAAAGCTTTCTTT.

The chain is built from TRBV6-6 and TRBJ2-2, with 7 bases matching TRBD2. The CDR3 is 15 residues long. V was pared by 4 bases and J by 6 bases, with 8 bases of the junction left unmatched. In germline, CDR1 is MNHNY, CDR2 SVGAGI (reference sequence). In DNA, the CDR3 is TGTGCCAGCAGTTTCGGACTAGTATTTCCCGGGGAGCTGTTTTTT. It encodes CASSFGLVFPGELFF.